This entry lists 7 T cell receptor beta chains sequenced from one sample in a study of shared T cell receptors in the human thymus. TCRdb's table, derived via immunoSEQ multiplex PCR, lists solely in-frame clones and lacks some. This table has hundreds of thousands of clones, 80% to 90% appearing once. The sample was also linked to a second study, of human thymus T cells.

The sample consisted of thymocytes. Receptor source: a girl under three years old with a congenital heart defect.

The chain combines TRBV7-2 with TRBJ2-2; tentative D call: TRBD1 (5 bases). CDR1 is SGHTA and CDR2 is FQGNSA in the germline V gene. V shed 5 bases and J shed 4 bases, with 17 bases lying between them. The CDR3 is made up of 16 amino acids. CDR3 loop: CASSPSQGNRTGELFF. DNA of the CDR3: TGTGCCAGCAGCCCCTCCCAGGGAAACCGCACCGGGGAGCTGTTTTTT.

The V and J genes are TRBV7-8 and TRBJ2-7; the D is unclear. Trimming took 0 bases from V and 0 from J, leaving 12 bases between them. This CDR3 is 16 amino acids long. Germline assignment: CDR1 SGHVS and CDR2 FQNEAQ. The CDR3 reads CASSLAGRSRSYEQYF. CDR3 in DNA: TGTGCCAGCAGCTTAGCGGGTAGGAGTCGCTCCTACGAGCAGTACTTC.

CDR3 loop: CASSYNGQGVFYEQYF. Written as DNA, the CDR3 is TGTGCCAGCAGTTACAATGGTCAGGGGGTTTTCTACGAGCAGTACTTC. The chain uses TRBV6-5 and TRBJ2-7; 7 bases agree with TRBD1. Per the germline V gene, CDR1 is MNHEY and CDR2 is SVGAGI. Losses at the gene ends were 2 bases for V and 3 bases for J; bases not matched to a gene: 10. This CDR3 is built from 16 residues.

This clone was recorded a few times. This chain joins TRBV5-1 and TRBJ2-7, with 9 bases that match TRBD1. The CDR3 totals 17 residues. CDR1 SGHRS and CDR2 YFSETQ come from the germline V gene. Trimming at V came to 5 bases and at J to 2 bases, leaving 14 bases not matched to a gene. The CDR3 here is CASRGQGGVVGAYEQYF. CDR3 in DNA: TGCGCCAGCAGGGGACAGGGAGGCGTAGTCGGGGCCTACGAGCAGTACTTC.

The V gene is TRBV19, the J gene TRBJ2-5; 9 bases fit TRBD1. The last part of the DNA fits TRBJ2-7 better; the J call may be wrong. Germline CDR1 LNHDA, CDR2 SQIVND (reference sequence). This CDR3 has 16 amino acids. This chain's CDR3 is CASSWTGAPWSYEQYF. DNA of the CDR3: TGTGCCAGTAGTTGGACAGGGGCGCCTTGGAGCTACGAGCAGTACTTC.

The table lists this clone with a count of one. The rearrangement links TRBV21-1 to TRBJ2-7; the D call in the table, TRBD2, was not verified against the DNA. TRBV21-1 is a pseudogene locus. This CDR3 has 16 amino acids. The CDR3 DNA reads as TGTGCCAGCAGCAAAGAGGTGGAGGTGGAGAGGCACGAGCAGTACTTC. Translation gives CASSKEVEVERHEQYF.

V is TRBV6-1 and J is TRBJ2-3; no firm D call. The germline V and J ends were trimmed by 2 bases and 2 bases, with 14 bases remaining between them. Germline CDR1 reads MNHNS; CDR2 reads SASEGT. This CDR3 has 16 amino acids. CDR3 nucleotide sequence: TGTGCCAGCAGTGAAATCGGGTGGGTGGCCACAGATACGCAGTATTTT. This translates into CASSEIGWVATDTQYF.